Following are 5 T cell receptor beta chains from one sample sequenced in a study of CD8 T cells in ankylosing spondylitis. TCRdb re-derived calls from the 5' RACE reads in MiXCR, one entry per CDR3 protein. The sample includes 200,000 or so distinct CDR3 sequences, around a sixth of them seen just once. Sequences were obtained from blood, either unsorted or a sorted T cell fraction (not recorded which). The source of these receptors is a male donor under 30 with ankylosing spondylitis or in good health (not recorded which).

This clonotype occurred many times. V gene TRBV10-2 combines with J gene TRBJ2-2, with D uncertain. The V end lost 4 bases, the J end lost 4 bases, and 10 bases lay between the germline ends. From germline, CDR1 is WSHSY and CDR2 SAAADI. This CDR3 has 14 amino acids. The CDR3: CASSGTQSTGELFF. Written as DNA, the CDR3 is TGCGCCAGCAGTGGGACCCAATCCACCGGGGAGCTGTTTTTT.

Many counts were recorded for this clonotype. The rearrangement joins TRBV19 to TRBJ2-3; TRBD2 matches 9 bases. The germline gives CDR1 LNHDA, CDR2 SQIVND (reference sequence). V gave up 6 bases and J gave up 6 bases; unmatched junction bases: 7. This CDR3 has 14 residues. CDR3 protein: CASSRIAGADTQYF. The CDR3 nucleotides read TGTGCCAGTAGCAGAATAGCGGGAGCCGATACGCAGTATTTT.

The sample holds many counts of this clonotype. This is likely a read error, given that the CDR3 carries no conserved phenylalanine or tryptophan at its end. The DNA is left out, because the CDR3 cannot be placed on it with certainty; the CDR3 is given as TCRdb lists it. The chain carries TRBV11-1 and TRBJ2-7; the DNA was not compared with TRBD2, the D call given in the table. Ends included, the CDR3 has 12 residues. Germline V gives CDR1 SGHAT, CDR2 FQDESV (reference sequence). CDR3 protein: CASSLTSGRPHD.

This clonotype occurred many times. This rearrangement joins TRBV9 to TRBJ2-1; possibly TRBD2 for D (5 bases). The CDR3 is made up of 16 amino acids. Germline CDR1 SGDLS, CDR2 YYNGEE. V was clipped by 2 bases and J by 2 bases, with 14 bases between them. The CDR3 coding sequence is TGTGCCAGCAGCGTCCCCCCGGACTCGACCTACAATGAGCAGTTCTTC. The encoded protein is CASSVPPDSTYNEQFF.

This clonotype was detected many times. The chain joins TRBV29-1 to TRBJ2-5; 8 nucleotides line up with TRBD1. Germline-derived CDR1 and CDR2 are SQVTM and ANQGSEA. The CDR3 length is 14 residues. The V and J ends lost 6 bases and 5 bases, in that order; junction bases with no gene match: 11. The CDR3 DNA sequence: TGCAGCGTGATACAGGGGGGAGGTCCCGAGACCCAGTACTTC. Its translation is CSVIQGGGPETQYF. Filled out from reference TRBV29-1 and TRBJ2-5, the complete variable domain reads SAVISQKPSRDICQRGTSLTIQCQVDSQVTMMFWYRQQPGQSLTLIATANQGSEATYESGFVIDKFPISRPNLTFSTLTVSNMSPEDSSIYLCSVIQGGGPETQYFGPGTRLLVL.